The rows below give T cell receptor beta chains drawn from one sample of a study of identical twins. TCRdb re-analysed the 5' RACE reads in MiXCR, keeping a single row per CDR3 protein. The repertoire consists of around 160,000 distinct CDR3 sequences, with around 3.4% occurring once and the leading ten covering more than 7%. Sequenced sample: memory T cells sorted from blood. The source of these receptors is a man between 18 and 29 years old in good health. Each CDR3 is given with its conserved first and last residue. A D gene is named only where the DNA matches it firmly. For some rows the clone size is stated as once, few or many, or as a class when expanded; others skip it.

clone size	D gene	V gene	J gene	CDR3 DNA	CDR3 protein
many	TRBD2	TRBV6-1	TRBJ2-1	TGTGCCAGCAGTGAAGCGACTAGCGGGAGCAATGAGCAGTTCTTC	CASSEATSGSNEQFF
many	TRBD2	TRBV7-6	TRBJ2-7	TGTGCCAGCAGCCTAAACAGAGCGGGAGCCCCGTCCGAGCAGTACTTC	CASSLNRAGAPSEQYF
NA	NA	TRBV18	TRBJ1-1	TGTGCCAGCTCACCAGGGGCAGGGATGAACACTGAAGCTTTCTTT	CASSPGAGMNTEAFF
many	NA	TRBV11-3	TRBJ1-2	TGTGCCAGCAGCGGGACTCCCTATGGCTACACCTTC	CASSGTPYGYTF
many	TRBD2	TRBV5-1	TRBJ2-5	TGCGCCAGCAGATCCGAATCTAGCGGGAGTTGGGAGACCCAGTACTTC	CASRSESSGSWETQYF
many	NA	TRBV5-1	TRBJ2-7	TGCGCCAGCAGCTTGCCCCAGGACTCCTACGAGCAGTACTTC	CASSLPQDSYEQYF
many	TRBD1	TRBV4-2	TRBJ2-5	TGTGCCAGCAGCCAAGATTACAGGGGGCAAGAGACCCAGTACTTC	CASSQDYRGQETQYF
few	NA	TRBV4-2	TRBJ2-1	TGTGCCAGCAGCGTCGAAATCCGGGCCCCTGAGCAGTTCTTC	CASSVEIRAPEQFF
many	NA	TRBV12-3/TRBV12-4	TRBJ1-5	TGTGCCAGCAGTATATCGGTTGGGGGGAGCAATCAGCCCCAGCATTTT	CASSISVGGSNQPQHF
many	NA	TRBV6-4	TRBJ2-2	TGTGCCAGCAGTAAAGGAACCGGGGAGCTGTTTTTT	CASSKGTGELFF
many	TRBD1	TRBV6-1	TRBJ1-1	TGTGCCAGCAGGCTTACAGGGGGACGGACTGAAGCTTTCTTT	CASRLTGGRTEAFF
many	TRBD2	TRBV3-1	TRBJ2-5	TGTGCCAGCAGCCAACTAAGCGGGGGAGAGACCCAGTACTTC	CASSQLSGGETQYF
many	TRBD2	TRBV12-3/TRBV12-4	TRBJ2-3	TGTGCCAGCAGTTTCGCTAGCGGGAGCGCGGGTACGCAGTATTTT	CASSFASGSAGTQYF
medium-sized	TRBD2	TRBV9	TRBJ2-5	TGTGCCAGCAGCGTAGGGGCGGCGGGAGGTTCAGAAGAGACCCAGTACTTC	CASSVGAAGGSEETQYF
many	NA	TRBV12-3/TRBV12-4	TRBJ1-4	TGTGCCAGCAGTTTGGGCAGGGGTCGTGAAAAACTGTTTTTT	CASSLGRGREKLFF
few	NA	TRBV9	TRBJ2-1	TGTGCCAGCAGCGTGTTGACAGTTAACAATGAGCAGTTCTTC	CASSVLTVNNEQFF
many	NA	TRBV20-1	TRBJ1-3	TGCAGTGCTAGATCCGAGTACGCCGGCACCATATATTTT	CSARSEYAGTIYF
few	NA	TRBV15	TRBJ2-5	TGTGCCACCAGCGTCGGGGGTACAGAAGAGACCCAGTACTTC	CATSVGGTEETQYF
many	NA	TRBV5-1	TRBJ1-1	TGCGCCAGCAGCTCTACACCGAAAACTGAAGCTTTCTTT	CASSSTPKTEAFF
many	TRBD2	TRBV29-1	TRBJ2-1	TGCAGCGTTAGCGGGAGGGCCCTCAATGAGCAGTTCTTC	CSVSGRALNEQFF
many	NA	TRBV5-1	TRBJ1-1	TGCGCCAGCAGCTTGGGCCCAGCCCGTGAAGCTTTCTTT	CASSLGPAREAFF
NA	NA	TRBV20-1	TRBJ2-1	TGCAGTGCTAGAGATTCAGTATTGCAGTTCTTC	CSARDSVLQFF
few	NA	TRBV15	TRBJ1-1	TGTGCCACCAGCAGAGACGGGGCCAAGGGGACTGAAGCTTTCTTT	CATSRDGAKGTEAFF
many	NA	TRBV7-8	TRBJ2-3	TGTGCCAGCAGCACGGCCGGGACTGGCACAGATACGCAGTATTTT	CASSTAGTGTDTQYF
few	NA	TRBV20-1	TRBJ2-7	TGCAGTGCTGGGAGCTACGAGCAGTACTTC	CSAGSYEQYF
many	NA	TRBV5-1	TRBJ2-2	TGCGCCAGCAGCTTGGCGTCAGATGACACCGGGGAGCTGTTTTTT	CASSLASDDTGELFF
few	NA	TRBV29-1	TRBJ1-4	TGCAGCGTTGCTGCAACTAATGAAAAACTGTTTTTT	CSVAATNEKLFF
many	NA	TRBV7-2	TRBJ1-2	TGTGCCAGCAGCACCCGGGGGGGGCGAACGAACTATGGCTACACCTTC	CASSTRGGRTNYGYTF
many	NA	TRBV5-1	TRBJ2-5	TGCGCCAGCAGCTTGGACGCCTTACCCCAAGAGACCCAGTACTTC	CASSLDALPQETQYF
many	NA	TRBV4-3	TRBJ1-2	TGCGCCAGCAGCCAAGATATATTCGGGGCTTGGGGCTACACCTTC	CASSQDIFGAWGYTF
many	NA	TRBV7-9	TRBJ1-3	TGTGCCAGCGCCGTAGAGGCCTTCTCTGGAAACACCATATATTTT	CASAVEAFSGNTIYF
many	NA	TRBV6-5	TRBJ2-3	TGTGCCAGCAGTTACGTGGGGGAGGCGGTGACAGATACGCAGTATTTT	CASSYVGEAVTDTQYF
many	NA	TRBV9	TRBJ2-1	TGTGCCAGCAGTGCCTCTACCCGCTCCTACAATGAGCAGTTCTTC	CASSASTRSYNEQFF
many	NA	TRBV5-1	TRBJ1-4	TGCGCCAGCGGACCGGGACCCGGTAATGAAAAACTGTTTTTT	CASGPGPGNEKLFF
medium-sized	TRBD1	TRBV12-3/TRBV12-4	TRBJ2-3	TGTGCCAGCAGCTACAGGGGCCCCAGCACAGATACGCAGTATTTT	CASSYRGPSTDTQYF
many	NA	TRBV29-1	TRBJ2-4	TGCAGCGTTCAGGGGGGTACCAAAAACATTCAGTACTTC	CSVQGGTKNIQYF
many	TRBD1	TRBV6-5	TRBJ1-4	TGTGCCAGCAGATTAGACAGGGGAGGCGAAAAACTGTTTTTT	CASRLDRGGEKLFF
many	NA	TRBV5-1	TRBJ1-6	TGCGCCAGCAGCTTGGATGACAGAATTACTTCACCCCTCCACTTT	CASSLDDRITSPLHF
many	NA	TRBV7-2	TRBJ2-5	TGTGCCAGCAGTAGTGGGTGGGGGGAGACCCAGTACTTC	CASSSGWGETQYF
many	NA	TRBV6-1	TRBJ1-1	TGTGCCAGCAGTGAACTTGGGAGGCGGGACGTAAGCACTGAAGCTTTCTTT	CASSELGRRDVSTEAFF
many	NA	TRBV15	TRBJ2-3	TGTGCCACCAGCAGAGAAGGGGTTGGTACGCAGTATTTT	CATSREGVGTQYF
many	NA	TRBV4-3	TRBJ2-3	TGCGCCAGCAGCCAAGCGGGCGGATTGGCGGGTACGCAGTATTTT	CASSQAGGLAGTQYF
many	NA	TRBV4-3	TRBJ2-1	TGCGCCAGCAGCCAAGATTCCAACAATGAGCAGTTCTTC	CASSQDSNNEQFF
many	NA	TRBV12-3/TRBV12-4	TRBJ2-7	TGTGCCAGCAGTTTAGGCGGTTCTAGCGTACCCTCCTACGAGCAGTACTTC	CASSLGGSSVPSYEQYF
many	NA	TRBV12-3/TRBV12-4	TRBJ1-2	TGTGCCAGCAGTTTCCCCAGGGGTGGCTACACCTTC	CASSFPRGGYTF
few	NA	TRBV11-3	TRBJ2-2	TGTGCCAGCAGCCCGAGTTCGGTGGGGGAGCTGTTTTTT	CASSPSSVGELFF
many	TRBD1	TRBV6-1	TRBJ1-5	TGTGCCAGCACACCCGGGACAGGGTATAGCAATCAGCCCCAGCATTTT	CASTPGTGYSNQPQHF
many	NA	TRBV29-1	TRBJ2-7	TGCAGCGTTGAAGGGGTTATGGTTAACCCCTACGAGCAGTACTTC	CSVEGVMVNPYEQYF
many	NA	TRBV20-1	TRBJ1-2	TGCAGCCAGGGTGAAGGCTACACCTTC	CSQGEGYTF
many	NA	TRBV12-3/TRBV12-4	TRBJ1-4	TGTGCCAGCAGTTTAGCATCCCGGGGAACTAATGAAAAACTGTTTTTT	CASSLASRGTNEKLFF
many	TRBD2	TRBV27	TRBJ2-4	TGTGCCAGCAGTTTTCTAGCGGGAGGCTCGGCCAAAAACATTCAGTACTTC	CASSFLAGGSAKNIQYF
many	TRBD1	TRBV15	TRBJ2-7	TGTGCCACCAGCAGAGTCGCGACAGGGTCCTACGAGCAGTACTTC	CATSRVATGSYEQYF
many	NA	TRBV28	TRBJ2-1	TGTGCCAGCAGCCGAACCTCCCTGAGGACCCCGAATGAGCAGTTCTTC	CASSRTSLRTPNEQFF